Listed below are T cell receptor beta chains from one sample, sequenced in a study of blood T cell repertoires in COVID-19. Data came from immunoSEQ multiplex PCR; TCRdb stores just in-frame clones and leaves some out. The sample consists of some 23,000 clones, roughly 90% of them appearing once. Sequencing input: peripheral blood. These TCRs come from a human donor in a cohort sampled during active COVID-19. Each CDR3 is given without its conserved first and last residue. Fields, in order: J gene, V gene, CDR3 protein.

J: TRBJ1-4
V: TRBV18
CDR3: ASSVQGSNEKLF

J: TRBJ1-5
V: TRBV19
CDR3: ASSIDQRRNQPQH

J: TRBJ1-4
V: TRBV5-8
CDR3: ASSLGTSGDEKLF

J: TRBJ1-2
V: TRBV5-1
CDR3: ASSFFPPVTGDYGYT

J: TRBJ2-6
V: TRBV9
CDR3: ASSVDARGDSGANVLT

J: TRBJ1-6
V: TRBV7-8
CDR3: ASSLPGSANSPLH

J: TRBJ1-5
V: TRBV7-9
CDR3: ASSSGQGTQPQH

J: TRBJ1-5
V: TRBV18
CDR3: ASSPTGDQPQH

J: TRBJ1-5
V: TRBV18
CDR3: ASSPPVGDSNQPQH

J: TRBJ1-5
V: TRBV6-5
CDR3: ASSPDRGSNQPQH

J: TRBJ2-7
V: TRBV5-1
CDR3: ASSLGSRYEQY

J: TRBJ1-4
V: TRBV2
CDR3: ASSEALAATNEKLF

J: TRBJ2-1
V: TRBV19
CDR3: ASSSSGGAKYNEQF

J: TRBJ2-1
V: TRBV5-4
CDR3: ASTNRRGGGAWNEQF

J: TRBJ1-6
V: TRBV9
CDR3: ASSAQRVGNSPLH

J: TRBJ2-1
V: TRBV3-1/TRBV3-2
CDR3: ASSQAGRLNEQF

J: TRBJ2-5
V: TRBV19
CDR3: ASSIALDRVYETQY

J: TRBJ1-5
V: TRBV5-8
CDR3: ASSLAGGRFSNQPQH

J: TRBJ1-1
V: TRBV11-3
CDR3: ASSHRGRGPEAF

J: TRBJ2-7
V: TRBV18
CDR3: ASSRTGTYEQY

J: TRBJ2-5
V: TRBV6-2/TRBV6-3
CDR3: ASSPFGHGSQETQY

J: TRBJ1-2
V: TRBV27
CDR3: ASSVRSILPSTNYGYT

J: TRBJ1-5
V: TRBV6-1
CDR3: ASSGRQTYSNQPQH

J: TRBJ1-1
V: TRBV9
CDR3: ASSVGEEGEAF

J: TRBJ2-2
V: TRBV25-1
CDR3: ASSEGGNTGELF

J: TRBJ1-2
V: TRBV11-3
CDR3: ASSPQGARGYT

J: TRBJ2-5
V: TRBV4-2
CDR3: ASSQGEGGGQETQY

J: TRBJ1-3
V: TRBV19
CDR3: ASSIVLGNTIY

J: TRBJ1-1
V: TRBV11-2
CDR3: ASSRRQGYTEAF

J: TRBJ2-5
V: TRBV15
CDR3: ATGGSWTQY

J: TRBJ1-4
V: TRBV5-8
CDR3: ASSPGTGGPNEKLF

J: TRBJ1-5
V: TRBV11-1
CDR3: ASSLSADQPQH

J: TRBJ1-3
V: TRBV23-1
CDR3: ASSRTGQGIKRSRNTIY

J: TRBJ2-7
V: TRBV5-1
CDR3: ASSFDSDGPYEQY

J: TRBJ1-2
V: TRBV7-2
CDR3: ASSPDRGSYGYT

J: TRBJ2-2
V: TRBV3-1/TRBV3-2
CDR3: ASSTSGLAGSTGELF

J: TRBJ1-5
V: TRBV10-3
CDR3: AISEEGHQPQH

J: TRBJ1-3
V: TRBV27
CDR3: ASSSQWTAIGNTIY

J: TRBJ1-2
V: TRBV28
CDR3: ASGNDRPQGYT

J: TRBJ2-5
V: TRBV5-1
CDR3: ASGPVRETQY

J: TRBJ2-2
V: TRBV5-4
CDR3: ASSQVFQKNTGELF

J: TRBJ1-5
V: TRBV5-8
CDR3: ASSLWRGASNQPQH

J: TRBJ2-7
V: TRBV3-1/TRBV3-2
CDR3: ASSQDRGFEQY

J: TRBJ1-5
V: TRBV7-2
CDR3: ASSPDRGTHSNQPQH

J: TRBJ2-4
V: TRBV11-2
CDR3: ASSLERTGGVKNIQY

J: TRBJ2-5
V: TRBV11-1
CDR3: ASSPQGVETQY

J: TRBJ1-1
V: TRBV11-2
CDR3: ASSREQGVSTEAF

J: TRBJ1-5
V: TRBV3-1/TRBV3-2
CDR3: ASSARDRGNQPQH

J: TRBJ2-1
V: TRBV6-6
CDR3: ASSRQGVQPYNEQF